The 13 T cell receptor beta chains below all came from one sample that was sequenced in a study of blood T cell repertoires in COVID-19. Repertoires were generated with immunoSEQ multiplex PCR, while TCRdb's copy carries only in-frame clones and drops some. The data show around 81,000 clones, roughly 86% seen once. Material for sequencing was peripheral blood. All receptors come from a man in his 70s with acute or convalescent COVID-19.

V usage is TRBV7-2 and J usage is TRBJ2-1; tentative D call: TRBD1 (6 bases). In germline, CDR1 is SGHTA, CDR2 FQGNSA. The CDR3 is made up of 16 amino acids. Trimming took off 2 bases at V and 0 bases at J, with 11 bases between the two ends. The CDR3 DNA is TGTGCCAGCAGCTTATCACAGGGTATCTCCTACAATGAGCAGTTCTTC. This gives the protein CASSLSQGISYNEQFF.

CDR3 sequence (DNA): TGTGCCAGCAGCCTCGGACAGAACACCGGGGAGCTGTTTTTT. As protein: CASSLGQNTGELFF. J is TRBJ2-2 and V is TRBV3-1 (or the pseudogene TRBV3-2); D may be TRBD1 (5 bases). The CDR3 spans 14 residues. V lost 4 bases and J 1 base, leaving 7 bases between the germline ends. Germline V gene data show CDR1 as LGHDT and CDR2 as YNNKEL (reference sequence).

This chain connects TRBV5-1 to TRBJ1-1; D is uncertain. Per germline, CDR1 SGHRS and CDR2 YFSETQ. The CDR3 is made up of 13 amino acids. Between the trimmed V and J ends, which lost 3 bases and 5 bases, there was a span of 11 bases. Here the CDR3 reads CASSSAVGTEAFF. The CDR3 nucleotides read TGCGCCAGCAGCTCGGCGGTTGGGACTGAAGCTTTCTTT.

Here the CDR3 DNA reads TGTGCCATCAGTGAGTATAGCGGGCTCCCCTACGAGCAGTACTTC. The encoded protein is CAISEYSGLPYEQYF. The V gene is TRBV10-3, the J gene TRBJ2-7, with 7 bases matching TRBD2. The CDR3 consists of 15 residues. The junction had 5 bases not matched to a gene; V was cut back by 1 base and J by 2 bases. Germline values: CDR1 ENHRY, CDR2 SYGVKD.

V is TRBV24-1 and J is TRBJ1-2, with D maybe TRBD1 (5 bases). CDR1 is KGHDR and CDR2 is SFDVKD in the germline V gene. The CDR3 contains 12 residues. V lost 6 bases, J lost 9 bases, and 13 bases lay in between. Here the CDR3 reads CATSKGSWSYTF. CDR3 nucleotide sequence: TGTGCCACCAGTAAGGGGTCATGGAGCTACACCTTC.

This chain connects TRBV3-1 (or the pseudogene TRBV3-2) to TRBJ1-1; perhaps TRBD1 as D (6 bases). The CDR3 length is 14 residues. The germline V gene encodes CDR1 LGHDT and CDR2 YNNKEL (reference sequence). Trimming pared 4 bases from V and 2 bases from J, leaving 11 bases between. CDR3 sequence (DNA): TGTGCCAGCAGCCTGGGGACATCTAACACTGAAGCTTTCTTT. Residues: CASSLGTSNTEAFF.

V and J are TRBV5-1 and TRBJ1-1, with TRBD1 as a possible D gene (6 bases). This CDR3 comprises 13 residues. Germline V gene lookup returns CDR1 SGHRS and CDR2 YFSETQ. Trimming removed 7 bases from V and 1 base from J, with 11 bases in between. CDR3 DNA: TGCGCCAGCTCAAGACAGGAGAACACTGAAGCTTTCTTT. Its protein product is CASSRQENTEAFF.

The chain has TRBV28 and TRBJ1-2; possible D gene TRBD1, 5 bases. The CDR3 sequence is 13 residues long. Trimming removed 7 bases at V and 3 bases at J, with 12 bases between. CDR1 is MDHEN, CDR2 SYDVKM, per germline. CDR3 loop: CASTRQTDYGYTF. For the CDR3, the DNA is TGTGCCAGCACCAGACAGACTGACTATGGCTACACCTTC.

The chain is built from TRBV6-6 and TRBJ2-7, with 7 bases that match TRBD1. Germline lookup yields CDR1 MNHNY and CDR2 SVGAGI (reference sequence). The CDR3 runs 14 residues. J lost 3 bases, V lost 5 bases, and 7 bases had no gene match. The CDR3 nucleotides are TGTGCCAGCAGTCCCCTGGGACAGAACTACGAGCAGTACTTC. Protein sequence: CASSPLGQNYEQYF.

This chain joins TRBV6-5 and TRBJ1-4; D perhaps matches TRBD1 (6 bases). Trimming shortened V by 0 bases and J by 8 bases, and 10 bases separated the two germline ends. Germline values: CDR1 MNHEY, CDR2 SVGAGI. This CDR3 has 14 amino acids. The CDR3 DNA sequence: TGTGCCAGCAGTTACTCAGGGGGGGGCGAAAAACTGTTTTTT. Amino acid sequence: CASSYSGGGEKLFF.

The J gene is TRBJ1-5, the V gene TRBV19, with a weak D call TRBD1 (6 bases). CDR1 LNHDA and CDR2 SQIVND come from the germline V gene (reference sequence). The germline V and J ends were trimmed by 11 bases and 4 bases, with 18 bases remaining between them. The CDR3 runs 14 residues. DNA of the CDR3: TGTGCCGTGGGTAGGACAGCGAATAATCAGCCCCAGCATTTT. It specifies CAVGRTANNQPQHF.

This chain links TRBV9 with TRBJ2-6; D is possibly TRBD1 (6 bases). The length of the CDR3 is 16 residues. V was clipped by 0 bases and J by 5 bases, with 12 bases between them. Per the germline V gene, CDR1 is SGDLS and CDR2 is YYNGEE. The CDR3 protein is CASSVDGQGRANVLTF. In DNA form, the CDR3 reads TGTGCCAGCAGCGTAGACGGCCAGGGGCGGGCCAACGTCCTGACTTTC.

The chain couples TRBV5-1 to TRBJ2-3; perhaps TRBD2 as D (5 bases). Germline CDR1 and CDR2: SGHRS and YFSETQ. V lost 0 bases and J lost 0, with 17 bases in between. The CDR3 is made up of 18 amino acids. CDR3 sequence (DNA): TGCGCCAGCAGCTTGGTACGGGGTACGAAATCTAGCACAGATACGCAGTATTTT. Its protein product is CASSLVRGTKSSTDTQYF.